The 11 T cell receptor beta chains reported below all come from one sample, sequenced in a study of cytomegalovirus exposure and HLA in healthy donors. Here immunoSEQ multiplex PCR was the method, and the copy in TCRdb shows in-frame clones only, minus some. The table records over 75,000 clones, more than 75% of them present only once. Sequencing was carried out using PBMCs. All receptors derive from a young man in good health and CMV-seronegative.

This clone showed up just once. The gene calls are TRBV7-8 and TRBJ1-1, with 9 bases that match TRBD1. Germline lookup yields CDR1 SGHVS and CDR2 FQNEAQ. With 5 bases clipped from V and 6 bases from J, the junction kept 10 bases outside the gene matches. This CDR3 region has 15 residues. CDR3 sequence reads: CASSARQGVVAEAFF. The CDR3 DNA reads TGTGCCAGCAGCGCTCGACAGGGGGTTGTCGCTGAAGCTTTCTTT.

This CDR3 reads CASSIRLAGVIFFLEQYF. The CDR3 DNA reads TGTGCCAGCAGCATTCGACTAGCGGGAGTCATTTTCTTCTTAGAGCAGTACTTC. The J gene is TRBJ2-7, the V gene TRBV21-1; the table's D gene call, TRBD2, was not cross checked with the DNA. TRBV21-1 is a pseudogene segment. This CDR3 is built from 18 residues.

The V gene is TRBV9, the J gene TRBJ2-5; a possible D gene is TRBD1 (6 bases). There are 15 residues in the CDR3. The germline V gene encodes CDR1 SGDLS and CDR2 YYNGEE. Trimming left V 0 bases short and J 5 bases short, with 14 bases between. The CDR3 spells CASSVGRQVMETQYF. CDR3 DNA sequence: TGTGCCAGCAGCGTAGGGAGACAGGTTATGGAGACCCAGTACTTC.

The rearrangement links TRBV11-2 to TRBJ1-4, with TRBD1 identical over 9 bases. The CDR3 contains 15 residues. V dropped 4 bases and J dropped 3; count of bases not matched to a gene: 3. The germline V gene encodes CDR1 SGHAT and CDR2 FQNNGV. CDR3 nucleotide sequence: TGTGCCAGCAGCTCCCGACAGGGGGCTAATGAAAAACTGTTTTTT. It translates to CASSSRQGANEKLFF.

The V gene is TRBV7-2, the J gene TRBJ1-2; the D gene is possibly TRBD1 (5 bases). Germline-derived CDR1 and CDR2 are SGHTA and FQGNSA. CDR3 size: 16 residues. Trimming took 1 base from V and 0 from J, leaving 12 bases between them. Written as DNA, the CDR3 is TGTGCCAGCAGCTTAGGCAGGGCCACTACTAACTATGGCTACACCTTC. It is translated as CASSLGRATTNYGYTF.

V and J are TRBV28 and TRBJ2-5; TRBD1 might be the D (6 bases). The CDR3 runs to 13 residues. Germline loops: CDR1 MDHEN, CDR2 SYDVKM. Trimming stripped 5 bases from V and 4 bases from J, with 11 bases between. The CDR3 DNA follows: TGTGCCAGCAGTCGAACAGGGATAGAGACCCAGTACTTC. It translates to CASSRTGIETQYF.

The chain combines TRBV4-1 with TRBJ2-7, with 8 bases aligning to TRBD1. Germline-derived CDR1 and CDR2 are MGHRA and YSYEKL. V lost 2 bases and J lost 4; bases outside the gene matches: 7. The CDR3 contains 15 residues. The CDR3: CASSQLRTGIYEQYF. The DNA of the CDR3 is TGCGCCAGCAGCCAACTGCGGACAGGGATATACGAGCAGTACTTC.

The chain uses TRBV30 and TRBJ1-2; D ambiguous. This CDR3 spans 12 amino acids. V lost 3 bases to trimming and J lost 4 bases, with 9 bases between them. CDR1 is GTSNPN, CDR2 SVGIG, per germline (reference sequence). CDR3 sequence (DNA): TGTGCCTGGAGCGGAGGGTCCTATGGCTACACCTTC. Residues: CAWSGGSYGYTF.

The V gene is TRBV4-2, the J gene TRBJ2-1; tentatively, D is TRBD2 (5 bases). Germline values: CDR1 LGHNA, CDR2 YNFKEQ. V was clipped by 0 bases and J by 9 bases, with 12 bases between them. The CDR3 extends over 14 amino acids. CDR3 coding DNA: TGTGCCAGCAGCCAAGACTACGGAGGCGGTGAGCAGTTCTTC. Protein sequence: CASSQDYGGGEQFF.

V and J are TRBV19 and TRBJ1-5; no clear D. CDR1 is LNHDA and CDR2 is SQIVND in the germline V gene (reference sequence). V dropped 3 bases and J dropped 3 bases, with 12 bases sitting between them. The CDR3 extends over 15 amino acids. The CDR3 DNA follows: TGTGCCAGTAGTATGCCACGCCACACCAATCAGCCCCAGCATTTT. This codes for CASSMPRHTNQPQHF.

The V and J genes are TRBV25-1 and TRBJ2-5, with D maybe TRBD2 (5 bases). Per the germline V gene, CDR1 is MGHDK and CDR2 is SYGVNS. There are 14 residues in the CDR3. Trimming left V 5 bases short and J 5 bases short, with 15 bases between. CDR3 residues: CASSNGRTGETQYF. DNA for the CDR3: TGTGCCAGCAGTAATGGACGGACTGGTGAGACCCAGTACTTC.